This entry lists 31 T cell receptor beta chains sequenced from one sample in a study of T cell repertoires in cytomegalovirus infection. TCRdb recomputed calls from the reads with MiXCR, one row per CDR3 protein. The table has around 310,000 distinct CDR3 sequences, 29% seen once. Their target antigens are unknown. Here the sequenced sample was cultured PBMCs, taken from culture after CMV antigen stimulation. Receptors originate from a human donor in good health (CMV status not recorded). Some clones in this sample may be carry-over from other donors' samples.

The chain couples TRBV12-5 to TRBJ2-3; no reliable D call. V dropped 2 bases and J dropped 11 bases, with 17 bases sitting between them. The CDR3 totals 14 residues. Per the germline V gene, CDR1 is LGHNT and CDR2 is FRNRAP. In DNA form, the CDR3 reads TGTGCTAGTGGTTTGTCCAAGACGTCCCTTAGGCAGTATTTT. Its protein product is CASGLSKTSLRQYF.

The genes are TRBV19 and TRBJ2-5, with no clear D. The CDR3 is 13 amino acids. Trimming removed 1 base from V and 0 bases from J, with 3 bases in between. The germline V gene encodes CDR1 LNHDA and CDR2 SQIVND (reference sequence). The CDR3 loop reads CASSIVDQETQYF. CDR3 DNA sequence: TGTGCCAGTAGTATAGTGGACCAAGAGACCCAGTACTTC.

This clonotype was observed a handful of times. The chain's CDR3 is CAIVPSGSPYEQYF. In DNA, the CDR3 is TGTGCCATCGTACCTAGCGGGAGTCCTTACGAGCAGTACTTC. J is TRBJ2-7 and V is TRBV28; TRBD2 matches 10 bases. CDR3 length: 14 amino acids. Trimming at V came to 10 bases and at J to 4 bases, leaving 10 bases not matched to a gene. CDR1 MDHEN and CDR2 SYDVKM come from the germline V gene.

This clonotype was seen only a few times. The rearrangement joins TRBV12-3 or TRBV12-4 to TRBJ2-1, with D uncertain. Trimming took off 5 bases at V and 0 bases at J, with 14 bases between the two ends. CDR3 length: 16 residues. CDR3: CASSPFRGYSYNEQFF. In DNA form, the CDR3 reads TGTGCCAGCAGTCCCTTCCGTGGGTACTCCTACAATGAGCAGTTCTTC.

J is TRBJ2-1 and V is TRBV6-2 or TRBV6-3, with D perhaps TRBD1 (5 bases). The CDR3 has 12 amino acids. Germline V CDR1 and CDR2: MNHEY, SVGEGT. The V end was cut by 0 bases, the J end by 13 bases, with 10 bases between. The DNA for the CDR3 is TGTGCCAGCAGTTACTCGAGGACAAACCAGTTCTTC. This sequence encodes CASSYSRTNQFF.

The sample holds many counts of this clonotype. V usage is TRBV11-2 and J usage is TRBJ1-5, with TRBD1 as a possible D gene (5 bases). This CDR3 contains 13 residues. CDR1 and CDR2 from the germline V gene are SGHAT and FQNNGV. Deletions cut 5 bases from V and 3 bases from J, with 8 bases between. Here the CDR3 reads CASSHRNNQPQHF. The CDR3 nucleotides are TGTGCCAGCAGCCACAGGAACAATCAGCCCCAGCATTTT.

This clonotype was seen a single time. This sequence joins TRBV5-4 and TRBJ2-3; a possible D gene is TRBD2 (5 bases). With 4 bases removed from V and 0 bases from J, the gap between germline ends came to 12 bases. CDR3 length: 15 residues. Germline V gives CDR1 SGHNT, CDR2 YYREEE (reference sequence). This chain's CDR3 is CASSLRSGSTDTQYF. DNA of the CDR3: TGTGCCAGCAGCCTAAGAAGCGGAAGCACAGATACGCAGTATTTT.

J is TRBJ1-2 and V is TRBV7-2; 7 nucleotides align to TRBD1. The V and J ends lost 2 bases and 4 bases, in that order; junction bases with no gene match: 10. This CDR3 spans 16 amino acids. The V gene's germline CDR1 is SGHTA and CDR2 FQGNSA. For the CDR3, the DNA is TGTGCCAGCAGCTTAATCTCAGGGGGGGGCGGCTATGGCTACACCTTC. It codes for CASSLISGGGGYGYTF.

The rearrangement uses TRBV11-2 and TRBJ1-1; D is perhaps TRBD1 (6 bases). Germline V gene lookup returns CDR1 SGHAT and CDR2 FQNNGV. This CDR3 has 15 amino acids. The germline V and J ends were trimmed by 5 bases and 11 bases, with 24 bases remaining between them. The CDR3 protein is CASSREGGGASGAFF. As DNA, the CDR3 is TGTGCCAGCAGCCGTGAAGGGGGGGGCGCCTCTGGGGCTTTCTTT.

The J gene is TRBJ2-7, the V gene TRBV20-1; 8 positions agree with TRBD2. This CDR3 is built from 15 residues. The trim removed 6 bases at V and 5 bases at J, leaving 15 bases unmatched. Germline CDR1 is DFQATT and CDR2 is SNEGSKA (reference sequence). The CDR3: CSAPIRGGRIHEQYF. CDR3 sequence (DNA): TGCAGTGCGCCCATACGGGGGGGGCGAATCCACGAGCAGTACTTC.

This chain joins TRBV9 and TRBJ2-2; D is tentatively TRBD1 or TRBD2 (5 bases each). Trimming stripped 0 bases from V and 7 bases from J, with 16 bases between. This CDR3 comprises 16 residues. The germline CDR1 and CDR2 sequences are SGDLS and YYNGEE. The CDR3: CASSVEGEPRIGELFF. In DNA form, the CDR3 reads TGTGCCAGCAGCGTAGAAGGGGAGCCGAGGATCGGGGAGCTGTTTTTT.

This chain joins TRBV20-1 and TRBJ1-2, with D tentatively TRBD1 (6 bases). The germline CDR1 and CDR2 sequences are DFQATT and SNEGSKA (reference sequence). This CDR3 has 20 amino acids. The V and J ends lost 6 bases and 3 bases respectively, with 35 bases between them. The CDR3 nucleotides are TGCAGTGCAGAGGGTGGTCAGAGGTCAGGGGAAGTGCGGGAGTACTATGGCTACACCTTC. It yields the protein CSAEGGQRSGEVREYYGYTF.

This chain uses TRBV20-1 with TRBJ1-2; possibly TRBD1 for D (6 bases). V lost 4 bases and J lost 4, with 10 bases in between. Per the germline V gene, CDR1 is DFQATT and CDR2 is SNEGSKA (reference sequence). This CDR3 is 12 amino acids long. The CDR3 loop reads CSATGARYGYTF. The CDR3 region has the DNA TGCAGTGCTACGGGGGCCCGCTATGGCTACACCTTC.

A few counts support this clonotype. The chain is built from TRBV4-1 and TRBJ1-4; a possible D gene is TRBD1 (6 bases). Deletions cut 1 base from V and 8 bases from J, with 14 bases between. This CDR3 is built from 15 residues. Looked up from germline, CDR1 is MGHRA and CDR2 is YSYEKL. CDR3 protein: CASSQGKQGKEKLFF. Written as DNA, the CDR3 is TGCGCCAGCAGCCAAGGCAAACAGGGCAAAGAAAAACTGTTTTTT.

The chain carries TRBV6-6 and TRBJ2-1; either TRBD1 or TRBD2 may fit D (7 bases each). The CDR3 loop spans 14 amino acids. Germline V gene lookup returns CDR1 MNHNY and CDR2 SVGAGI (reference sequence). With 3 bases removed from V and 9 bases from J, the gap between germline ends came to 15 bases. CDR3 bases: TGTGCCAGCAGTTATAGGGGGGAGGGGGCTGAGCAGTTCTTC. Translation gives CASSYRGEGAEQFF.

There are a few counts of this clonotype. The V gene is TRBV12-3 or TRBV12-4, the J gene TRBJ1-4; no clear D gene. Deletions cut 1 base from V and 0 bases from J, with 15 bases between. The CDR3 spans 18 residues. CDR3 bases: TGTGCCAGCAGTTTAGGAGTCAGCAGGTTTTCAACTAATGAAAAACTGTTTTTT. Amino acids: CASSLGVSRFSTNEKLFF.

This chain uses TRBV5-1 with TRBJ1-3, with TRBD1 as a possible D gene (6 bases). Germline V gene lookup returns CDR1 SGHRS and CDR2 YFSETQ. Trimming removed 3 bases at V and 0 bases at J, with 13 bases between. The length of the CDR3 is 16 residues. The CDR3 coding sequence is TGCGCCAGCAGCTATGGTGGGGACACCTCTGGAAACACCATATATTTT. Its translation: CASSYGGDTSGNTIYF.

The V call is TRBV7-8, the J call TRBJ1-1; 7 nucleotides match TRBD1. Germline V gene sequence: CDR1 SGHVS, CDR2 FQNEAQ. This CDR3 is 15 amino acids long. Trimming removed 2 bases from V and 2 bases from J; junction bases left unmatched: 5. As DNA, the CDR3 is TGTGCCAGCAGCTTAATTGACAGGGCTAACACTGAAGCTTTCTTT. Translated: CASSLIDRANTEAFF.

This clonotype was seen only a few times. The chain employs TRBV20-1 and TRBJ2-3, with 15 positions matching TRBD2. CDR1 and CDR2 (germline): DFQATT, SNEGSKA (reference sequence). CDR3 length equals 20 residues. V lost 2 bases and J lost 2; bases outside the gene matches: 14. CDR3 coding DNA: TGCAGTGCTAGACCCAGTGGACTAGCGGGAGGGCGTGAGGCCACAGATACGCAGTATTTT. Amino acid sequence: CSARPSGLAGGREATDTQYF.

V gene TRBV18 combines with J gene TRBJ1-6; D is perhaps TRBD1 (6 bases). V lost 1 base and J lost 6, with 19 bases in between. Germline CDR1 reads KGHSH; CDR2 reads LQKENI. There are 18 residues in the CDR3. The CDR3 region has the DNA TGTGCCAGCTCACCACGCCAAGGGGGGGGCAGGACTAATTCACCCCTCCACTTT. This gives the protein CASSPRQGGGRTNSPLHF.

This clonotype occurred a few times. This chain links TRBV7-9 with TRBJ1-1; 8 bases are shared with TRBD1. The V segment lost 5 bases and the J segment 6 bases; nucleotides outside the gene matches: 11. CDR1 and CDR2 (germline): SEHNR, FQNEAQ (reference sequence). The CDR3 extends over 15 amino acids. CDR3 coding DNA: TGTGCCAGCAGCCTCCGGACAGGGTCGAAAGCTGAAGCTTTCTTT. It codes for CASSLRTGSKAEAFF.

This clonotype was detected a few times. The chain has TRBV20-1 and TRBJ1-5; D call uncertain. In germline, CDR1 is DFQATT, CDR2 SNEGSKA (reference sequence). This CDR3 is built from 11 residues. V was trimmed by 3 bases and J by 9 bases, leaving 9 bases between them. DNA for the CDR3: TGCAGTGCTAGTGGGGAAAGGCCCCAGCATTTT. The encoded protein is CSASGERPQHF.

Ten or more counts support this clonotype. The genes are TRBV7-2 and TRBJ1-2; 9 positions agree with TRBD1. The trim removed 5 bases at V and 9 bases at J, leaving 10 bases unmatched. The germline V gene encodes CDR1 SGHTA and CDR2 FQGNSA. The CDR3 totals 14 residues. CDR3 coding DNA: TGTGCCAGCAGCCCCCGGGACAGGGCTGGGAGCTACACCTTC. Translated, it gives CASSPRDRAGSYTF. The variable domain in full, completed from reference TRBV7-2 and TRBJ1-2, reads GAGVSQSPSNKVTEKGKDVELRCDPISGHTALYWYRQSLGQGLEFLIYFQGNSAPDKSGLPSDRFSAERTGGSVSTLTIQRTQQEDSAVYLCASSPRDRAGSYTFGSGTRLTVV.

This clonotype was observed a few times. The chain has TRBV27 and TRBJ2-7; D is unresolved. With 3 bases removed from V and 5 bases from J, the gap between germline ends came to 11 bases. CDR1 and CDR2 (germline): MNHEY, SMNVEV (reference sequence). This CDR3 is 13 amino acids long. The CDR3 spells CASSFASYHEQYF. The CDR3 DNA sequence: TGTGCCAGCAGTTTCGCGTCGTACCACGAGCAGTACTTC.

The chain uses TRBV6-5 and TRBJ1-5; D unclear. V lost 10 bases and J 0 bases, leaving 10 bases between the germline ends. The germline gives CDR1 MNHEY, CDR2 SVGAGI. The CDR3 sequence is 13 residues long. This chain's CDR3 is CATGPYSNQPQHF. The CDR3 DNA follows: TGTGCCACCGGACCTTATAGCAATCAGCCCCAGCATTTT.

This clonotype was observed a handful of times. The chain joins TRBV20-1 to TRBJ2-7; D gene ambiguous. V lost 7 bases and J 0 bases, leaving 25 bases between the germline ends. Germline values: CDR1 DFQATT, CDR2 SNEGSKA (reference sequence). This CDR3 has 17 amino acids. The CDR3 is CSVLTWGNPFSSYEQYF. The CDR3 nucleotides are TGCAGTGTTTTGACGTGGGGTAACCCCTTCAGCTCCTACGAGCAGTACTTC.

V is TRBV18 and J is TRBJ1-4; D possibly corresponds to TRBD1 (6 bases). The V gene lost 1 base and the J gene lost 7 bases, with 13 bases spanning the gap. CDR3 length: 15 residues. Germline CDR1 and CDR2: KGHSH and LQKENI. The CDR3 reads CASSPRRGIGEKLFF. Here the CDR3 DNA reads TGTGCCAGCTCACCACGAAGGGGGATTGGTGAAAAACTGTTTTTT.

This clonotype was detected only a few times. The J gene is TRBJ1-5, the V gene TRBV11-2; D is unresolved. The CDR3 runs to 19 residues. V shed 2 bases and J shed 3 bases, with 23 bases lying between them. Germline V gene lookup returns CDR1 SGHAT and CDR2 FQNNGV. This chain's CDR3 is CASSLFRCQPMIDNQPQHF. The CDR3 DNA is TGTGCCAGCAGCTTATTTCGGTGCCAGCCCATGATCGACAATCAGCCCCAGCATTTT.

The chain is built from TRBV18 and TRBJ1-3; the match to TRBD1 covers 9 bases. Germline loops: CDR1 KGHSH, CDR2 LQKENI. This CDR3 spans 16 amino acids. V lost 3 bases, J lost 2 bases, and 5 bases stayed unmatched. The CDR3 DNA reads TGTGCCAGCTCACCCCGGGGACAGGGAACTGGAAACACCATATATTTT. Translated: CASSPRGQGTGNTIYF.

V and J are TRBV15 and TRBJ1-2, with TRBD1 as a possible D gene (6 bases). Trimming shortened V by 4 bases and J by 8 bases, and 14 bases separated the two germline ends. The germline V gene encodes CDR1 LNHNV and CDR2 YYDKDF (reference sequence). The CDR3 spans 13 residues. The CDR3 spells CATSTERGYGYTF. CDR3 nucleotide sequence: TGTGCCACCAGCACTGAGAGGGGGTACGGCTACACCTTC.

This sequence joins TRBV19 and TRBJ2-3; 10 positions match TRBD2. The V gene's germline CDR1 is LNHDA and CDR2 SQIVND (reference sequence). The CDR3 runs to 15 residues. Unmatched junction bases numbered 8, after V lost 5 bases and J lost 6 bases. CDR3 nucleotide sequence: TGTGCCAGTAGTCCGAGCGGGAGGGCCGGGGATACGCAGTATTTT. Amino acids: CASSPSGRAGDTQYF.